This TCR beta chain was sequenced in a study of shared clonotypes between healthy human individuals. About the study: Researchers drew samples from two women and a few men aged 18 to 49.

Study-wide results and limits: The four-donor shared clonotypes exceeded non-shared clonotypes in generation probability, with non-shared ones scoring lower. Across subsets, estimated richness was generally greater for naive than for memory populations.

CD45RO-negative cells were positively selected for CCR7, leaving out terminally differentiated effector memory CD45RA+ cells. Under the authors' procedure: ImmunoSEQ junction-only sequences lacked quality scores, so their filtering differed. Libraries were prepared by immunoSEQ multiplex PCR; TCRdb keeps only in-frame clonotypes and omits some of them. D and trimming come from the DNA, and the V and J calls and clone size come from that table. The sample lists about 2 million clones, over 85% occurring once. The CDR3 spans 14 residues. V lost 3 bases and J 3 bases, leaving 11 bases between the germline ends. The germline V gene has CDR1 SEHNR and CDR2 FQNEAQ (reference sequence). Note on this clone: Its target is unknown.

The specimen sequenced was naive CD8+ T cells sorted from blood. This receptor was taken from a man between 18 and 29 years old in good health. The chain carries TRBV7-9 and TRBJ1-2, with D hard to call. CDR3 loop: CASSFPDTHYGYTF. The CDR3 nucleotides are TGTGCCAGCAGCTTCCCCGACACCCACTATGGCTACACCTTC.